The 6 T cell receptor beta chains listed next were all sequenced from one sample in a study of blood T cell repertoires in COVID-19. Sequencing used immunoSEQ multiplex PCR; TCRdb keeps in-frame clones, though not all of them. The sample holds about 290,000 clones, just under 90% seen once. Sample: peripheral blood. The receptors here all came from a woman aged 30 to 39 with COVID-19, enrolled during active disease.

This clone was detected once. J is TRBJ2-1 and V is TRBV3-1 (or the pseudogene TRBV3-2); TRBD2 matches at 8 bases. The trim removed 1 base at V and 5 bases at J, leaving 4 bases unmatched. The CDR3 consists of 15 residues. The germline gives CDR1 LGHDT, CDR2 YNNKEL (reference sequence). The CDR3 is CASSQGTSSHNEQFF. CDR3 sequence (DNA): TGTGCCAGCAGCCAAGGGACTAGCTCTCACAATGAGCAGTTCTTC.

The genes are TRBV27 and TRBJ1-2; a possible D gene is TRBD1 (6 bases). The ends were cut back, 4 bases at V and 8 bases at J, with 17 bases in the middle. The CDR3 length is 14 residues. The germline gives CDR1 MNHEY, CDR2 SMNVEV (reference sequence). CDR3 amino acids: CASSSQGKVGGYTF. As DNA, the CDR3 is TGTGCCAGCAGTTCTCAGGGGAAAGTGGGCGGCTACACCTTC.

The chain combines TRBV4-1 with TRBJ1-1, with D perhaps TRBD1 (5 bases). The CDR3 runs to 13 residues. Trimming took off 2 bases at V and 3 bases at J, with 7 bases between the two ends. From germline, CDR1 is MGHRA and CDR2 YSYEKL. CDR3 region: CASSQLGDTEAFF. The CDR3 nucleotides are TGCGCCAGCAGCCAATTAGGGGACACTGAAGCTTTCTTT.

The chain uses TRBV27 and TRBJ2-1; no firm D call. The CDR3 totals 14 residues. V gave up 4 bases and J gave up 0 bases, with 7 bases separating them. CDR1 and CDR2 (germline): MNHEY, SMNVEV (reference sequence). The CDR3 DNA sequence: TGTGCCAGCAGTTCGAAGAGCTCCTACAATGAGCAGTTCTTC. Translation gives CASSSKSSYNEQFF.

This chain connects TRBV6-5 to TRBJ1-2; 10 nucleotides line up with TRBD1. J lost 4 bases, V lost 8 bases, and 10 bases had no gene match. Germline assignment: CDR1 MNHEY and CDR2 SVGAGI. This CDR3 spans 15 amino acids. The CDR3 bases are TGTGCCAGCTCGACAGGGGGCCTTTGGTCCTATGGCTACACCTTC. Its protein is CASSTGGLWSYGYTF.

Worth noting for this clone: This sample includes further DNA sequences coding for the same CDR3. The chain uses TRBV30 and TRBJ1-6, with D tentatively TRBD1 (6 bases). The CDR3 covers 14 residues. Trimming pared 1 base from V and 8 bases from J, leaving 12 bases between. Germline V gene sequence: CDR1 GTSNPN, CDR2 SVGIG (reference sequence). CDR3 protein: CAWSAGAGDSPLHF. CDR3 in DNA: TGTGCCTGGAGTGCCGGGGCAGGGGATTCACCCCTCCACTTT.